This passage covers 9 T cell receptor beta chains from one sample sequenced in a study of T cell clonality in common variable immunodeficiency. Study observations and caveats: Reportedly, TCR beta sequences from common variable immunodeficiency showed fewer deletions and N-nucleotide insertions.

For these TCRs, the target antigens are not known. This table comes from immunoSEQ multiplex PCR, and its TCRdb copy is limited to in-frame clones, with some not included. The sample contains 25,000 to 35,000 clones, none occurring once; 5% to 5.5% lies in the top ten. The sequenced material came from peripheral blood mononuclear cells. The receptors were gathered from a human donor with common variable immunodeficiency.

This clone was counted only a few times. The read terminates 3 residues before the CDR3 end, so the remaining end is supplied by the germline J gene. The rearrangement links TRBV30 to TRBJ1-2; D remains ambiguous. Germline V gene data show CDR1 as GTSNPN and CDR2 as SVGIG (reference sequence). The V end lost 4 bases, the J end lost 4 bases, and 4 bases lay between the germline ends. The CDR3 runs to 10 residues. The CDR3 sequence: CAWKGYGYTF. The sequenced CDR3 bases are TGTGCCTGGAAGGGCTATGGC.

This clone showed up many times. Coverage ceases 3 residues before the CDR3 finishes, and the germline J gene fills in the end. This chain uses TRBV5-4 with TRBJ2-1; a weak D match, TRBD2 (5 bases). There are 15 residues in the CDR3. Trimming removed 9 bases at V and 0 bases at J, with 16 bases between. Looked up from germline, CDR1 is SGHNT and CDR2 is YYREEE (reference sequence). The CDR3 loop reads CATQQAASSYNEQFF. The sequenced part of the CDR3 DNA is TGTGCCACCCAACAAGCGGCGAGCTCCTACAATGAG.

On this clone itself: Coverage ceases 3 residues before the CDR3 finishes, and the germline J gene fills in the end. The chain carries TRBV30 and TRBJ1-3; TRBD1 is a possible D gene (5 bases). Germline assignment: CDR1 GTSNPN and CDR2 SVGIG (reference sequence). This CDR3 comprises 19 residues. V lost 2 bases to trimming and J lost 2 bases, with 25 bases between them. The CDR3 loop is CAWSLPYSTAQGAGNTIYF. The CDR3 DNA, read in part, is TGTGCCTGGAGTCTACCGTACTCGACGGCCCAGGGTGCTGGAAACACC.

As concerns this clone: The sequenced fragment ends 3 residues before the CDR3 boundary, so the rest is inferred from the germline J gene. The V call is TRBV4-2, the J call TRBJ2-5, with D tentatively TRBD1 (6 bases). The germline V and J ends were trimmed by 3 bases and 7 bases, with 18 bases remaining between them. The CDR3 consists of 15 residues. Germline CDR1 is LGHNA and CDR2 is YNFKEQ. The CDR3 here is CASSHLLTQGRTQYF. The DNA read from the CDR3 is TGTGCCAGCAGCCATTTGCTGACCCAGGGGCGGACC.

This clone was observed a handful of times. Sequencing ends 3 residues short of the CDR3 end; the germline J gene provides the rest. This sequence joins TRBV30 and TRBJ2-1; 10 bases line up with TRBD1. V shed 5 bases, J shed 4 bases, and the junction held 11 bases outside the gene matches. Per the germline V gene, CDR1 is GTSNPN and CDR2 is SVGIG (reference sequence). The CDR3 has 16 amino acids. The CDR3 region is CAWGGTGTGEYNEQFF. The CDR3 DNA, read in part, is TGTGCCTGGGGGGGGACCGGGACAGGGGAGTACAATGAG.

This clone occurred a few times. The CDR3 end is not reached by the read, which stops 3 residues before it; the germline J gene fills it in. The rearrangement joins TRBV19 to TRBJ1-2, with D possibly being TRBD1 (6 bases). The germline V gene has CDR1 LNHDA and CDR2 SQIVND (reference sequence). V shed 1 base and J shed 3 bases, with 12 bases lying between them. The CDR3 is 15 residues long. This CDR3 reads CASSIATGRDYGYTF. The sequenced CDR3 bases are TGTGCCAGTAGTATAGCCACAGGGAGGGACTATGGC.

As to this clone: The read stops 3 residues short of the end of the CDR3; the missing end is completed from the germline J gene. This chain uses TRBV30 with TRBJ1-1; 7 positions match TRBD1. Germline V gives CDR1 GTSNPN, CDR2 SVGIG (reference sequence). The CDR3 length is 12 residues. CDR3 bases read: TGTGCCTGGAGCCAGTTGCCAGGGGGA. Amino acids: CAWSQLPGG. The CDR3 as a whole reads CAWSQLPGGAFF.

This clone showed up many times. The read gets to within 3 residues of the CDR3 end, and the germline J gene fills in the rest. The genes are TRBV19 and TRBJ2-2, with TRBD2 matching over 13 bases. The CDR3 is 16 amino acids. Trimming took 5 bases from V and 4 from J; bases not matched to a gene: 4. Germline lookup yields CDR1 LNHDA and CDR2 SQIVND (reference sequence). CDR3 in amino acids: CASSPWTSGGTGELFF. The sequenced CDR3 bases are TGTGCCAGTAGTCCCTGGACTAGCGGGGGCACCGGGGAG.

This clone appeared a few times. The read stops 3 residues short of the end of the CDR3; the missing end is completed from the germline J gene. The genes are TRBV19 and TRBJ1-1; TRBD1 aligns across 7 bases. Germline V lookup: CDR1 LNHDA, CDR2 SQIVND (reference sequence). The CDR3 spans 14 residues. Losses at the gene ends were 4 bases for V and 4 bases for J; bases not matched to a gene: 6. The CDR3 reads CASSRQSGGTEAFF. CDR3 DNA, as far as it was read: TGTGCCAGTAGTAGGCAGTCAGGGGGCACTGAA.